This record concerns one T cell receptor (beta chain) sequence. The data derive from a study of cytomegalovirus exposure and HLA in healthy donors. Use of 60 Vbeta and 13 Jbeta primers characterized the PCR. The repertoire was sequenced with immunoSEQ multiplex PCR; TCRdb's copy has only in-frame clones and lacks some. This listing includes 50,000 to 70,000 clones. Germline CDR1 and CDR2: MNHEY and SVGAGI. The length of the CDR3 is 14 residues. The V and J ends lost 5 bases and 4 bases, in that order; junction bases with no gene match: 7. Sequences were obtained from PBMCs. The sequence was collected from a male donor in good health and CMV-seronegative. J is TRBJ2-7 and V is TRBV6-5; TRBD2 matches at 8 bases. CDR3 amino acids: CASSIAGRQYEQYF. Written as DNA, the CDR3 is TGTGCCAGCAGTATAGCGGGACGGCAATACGAGCAGTACTTC.